These 30 T cell receptor beta chains originate from one sample sequenced in a study of vaccination and CD4 T cells after COVID-19. The Oncomine TCR Beta short-read assay was applied to DNA of cultured CD4+ T cells. MiXCR, applied by TCRdb to the PCR reads, yields one record per CDR3 protein. The table lists about 17,000 distinct CDR3 sequences, approximately 41% of them singletons. These receptors have no known antigen. Sample treatment: roughly 10-day PBMC culture with coronavirus spike peptide pools or control peptides (ViraFEST assay). Material: CD4+ T cells from blood, cultured in vitro. All receptors come from a human donor who had recovered from COVID-19.

This sequence joins TRBV5-1 and TRBJ1-1; 7 bases match TRBD1. V lost 5 bases and J lost 1; bases outside the gene matches: 5. The CDR3 runs 14 residues. Per the germline V gene, CDR1 is SGHRS and CDR2 is YFSETQ. The CDR3 reads CASRPGQQNTEAFF. CDR3 nucleotide sequence: TGCGCCAGCAGGCCGGGACAGCAGAACACTGAAGCTTTCTTT.

The J gene is TRBJ2-7, the V gene TRBV4-2; possibly TRBD2 for D (5 bases). This CDR3 region has 13 residues. The V gene lost 4 bases and the J gene lost 4 bases, with 11 bases spanning the gap. CDR1 is LGHNA, CDR2 YNFKEQ, per germline. CDR3 residues: CASSPREGYEQYF. In nucleotides, the CDR3 is TGTGCCAGCAGCCCCCGTGAGGGATACGAGCAGTACTTC.

The chain employs TRBV20-1 and TRBJ2-1; 8 positions agree with TRBD1. CDR1 is DFQATT and CDR2 is SNEGSKA in the germline V gene (reference sequence). CDR3 length: 16 residues. Germline trimming cut 0 bases from V and 3 bases from J; bases unmatched to any gene: 7. CDR3 bases: TGCAGTGCTAGAGACGTTCGGACAGGGAGCTACAATGAGCAGTTCTTC. Protein: CSARDVRTGSYNEQFF.

This clonotype has just a few counts. The V and J genes are TRBV20-1 and TRBJ2-7; 8 nucleotides align to TRBD2. CDR3 length: 14 residues. V lost 1 base, J lost 7 bases, and 9 bases stayed unmatched. Germline values: CDR1 DFQATT, CDR2 SNEGSKA (reference sequence). CDR3 coding DNA: TGCAGTGCTAGAGGACTAGCGTCGAGGTATGAGCAGTACTTC. This sequence encodes CSARGLASRYEQYF.

There are a few counts of this clonotype. The V and J genes are TRBV7-9 and TRBJ1-2; D might be TRBD1 (6 bases). This CDR3 is built from 15 residues. Germline V gene sequence: CDR1 SEHNR, CDR2 FQNEAQ (reference sequence). Trimming removed 1 base from V and 2 bases from J, with 11 bases in between. The CDR3 here is CASSLDQGPNYGYTF. CDR3 DNA: TGTGCCAGCAGCTTAGACCAGGGGCCAAACTATGGCTACACCTTC.

This clonotype was seen once. This chain connects TRBV10-3 to TRBJ2-7; D is unresolved. The V end was cut by 2 bases, the J end by 6 bases, with 5 bases between. Looked up from germline, CDR1 is ENHRY and CDR2 is SYGVKD. The CDR3 sequence is 11 residues long. The CDR3 DNA follows: TGTGCCATCAGTGAGGTTTTCGAGCAGTACTTC. Protein sequence: CAISEVFEQYF.

The chain combines TRBV6-1 with TRBJ2-5; D call uncertain. Germline loops: CDR1 MNHNS, CDR2 SASEGT. V gave up 1 base and J gave up 0 bases, with 3 bases separating them. CDR3 length equals 13 residues. Written as DNA, the CDR3 is TGTGCCAGCAGTGAAGGGAACCAAGAGACCCAGTACTTC. This codes for CASSEGNQETQYF.

The sample holds a few counts of this clonotype. The rearrangement joins TRBV5-1 to TRBJ2-3; 14 nucleotides match TRBD2. Germline V gives CDR1 SGHRS, CDR2 YFSETQ. The V and J ends lost 3 bases and 1 base, in that order; junction bases with no gene match: 7. The CDR3 runs to 18 residues. CDR3 nucleotide sequence: TGCGCCAGCAGCTCGGCGAGGGGACTAGCGGGAGGCACAGATACGCAGTATTTT. The encoded protein is CASSSARGLAGGTDTQYF.

This clonotype was recorded a few times. The chain carries TRBV7-8 and TRBJ2-5, with D perhaps being TRBD1 or TRBD2 (5 bases each). This CDR3 comprises 16 residues. Germline V lookup: CDR1 SGHVS, CDR2 FQNEAQ. The V gene lost 3 bases and the J gene lost 4 bases, with 18 bases spanning the gap. The chain's CDR3 is CASSFGRRGTLETQYF. DNA of the CDR3: TGTGCCAGCAGCTTCGGGCGGAGAGGGACCCTAGAGACCCAGTACTTC.

The sample holds a few counts of this clonotype. The V gene is TRBV24-1, the J gene TRBJ2-2; D is ambiguous. From germline, CDR1 is KGHDR and CDR2 SFDVKD. The CDR3 totals 13 residues. V lost 5 bases to trimming and J lost 4 bases, with 7 bases between them. The CDR3 loop is CATSGTSTGELFF. The DNA of the CDR3 is TGTGCCACCAGTGGAACGAGCACCGGGGAGCTGTTTTTT.

The rearrangement uses TRBV15 and TRBJ2-7; 13 positions match TRBD2. V trimming: 0 bases; J trimming: 3 bases; junction bases outside the gene matches: 8. Germline V gene sequence: CDR1 LNHNV, CDR2 YYDKDF (reference sequence). This CDR3 region has 18 residues. CDR3 region: CATSRDYMWTSGSYEQYF. CDR3 coding DNA: TGTGCCACCAGCAGAGATTATATGTGGACTAGCGGGAGCTACGAGCAGTACTTC.

The chain employs TRBV2 and TRBJ1-2; no clear D gene. The CDR3 has 13 residues. V gave up 5 bases and J gave up 4 bases, with 11 bases separating them. Germline CDR1 is SNHLY and CDR2 is FYNNEI. The CDR3 loop reads CASSPGPAYGYTF. In DNA form, the CDR3 reads TGTGCCAGCAGTCCCGGACCCGCCTATGGCTACACCTTC.

The rearrangement links TRBV7-7 to TRBJ1-1; maybe TRBD1 (6 bases). The V and J ends lost 6 bases and 1 base respectively, with 9 bases between them. CDR3 length equals 13 residues. The germline V gene encodes CDR1 SSHAT and CDR2 FNYEAQ (reference sequence). The CDR3 nucleotides are TGTGCCAGCAGTTCGGACAGGAACACTGAAGCTTTCTTT. It is translated as CASSSDRNTEAFF.

This sequence joins TRBV11-2 and TRBJ2-3; weak D call: TRBD2 (6 bases). Germline V gene lookup returns CDR1 SGHAT and CDR2 FQNNGV. The CDR3 extends over 14 amino acids. Trimming pared 5 bases from V and 2 bases from J, leaving 11 bases between. In nucleotides, the CDR3 is TGTGCCAGCAGCCCTGGGACTTCCACAGATACGCAGTATTTT. This encodes CASSPGTSTDTQYF.

Only a few counts were recorded for this clonotype. The genes are TRBV19 and TRBJ1-5; 9 bases align to TRBD1. Germline V CDR1 and CDR2: LNHDA, SQIVND (reference sequence). J was trimmed by 0 bases and V by 5 bases; bases with no gene match: 5. The CDR3 loop spans 16 amino acids. This chain's CDR3 is CASSDRGAASNQPQHF. In DNA, the CDR3 is TGTGCCAGTAGTGACAGGGGGGCGGCTAGCAATCAGCCCCAGCATTTT.

The chain couples TRBV20-1 to TRBJ2-1, with D possibly being TRBD1 (5 bases). This CDR3 has 14 residues. Trimming took off 5 bases at V and 2 bases at J, with 13 bases between the two ends. Germline V lookup: CDR1 DFQATT, CDR2 SNEGSKA (reference sequence). In DNA form, the CDR3 reads TGCAGTGCTCCAGACAGACGAGCCTACAATGAGCAGTTCTTC. This sequence encodes CSAPDRRAYNEQFF.

A word on this clonotype: One junction end does not reproduce the germline sequence, and a read error may be involved. This chain connects TRBV19 to TRBJ2-1; D is possibly TRBD2 (5 bases). The CDR3 covers 11 residues. Germline V gene data show CDR1 as LNHDA and CDR2 as SQIVND (reference sequence). The CDR3 DNA is TGTGCCAGTAGTTCCTCCGGGATCCTCCACTTC. Encoded protein: CASSSSGILHF.

The chain combines TRBV5-5 with TRBJ2-1; 11 bases match TRBD2. The CDR3 is made up of 15 amino acids. V lost 3 bases, J lost 9 bases, and 8 bases stayed unmatched. Germline CDR1 and CDR2: SGHKS and YYEKEE (reference sequence). The CDR3 DNA follows: TGTGCCAGCAGCTATATGACTAGCGGGACGGCTGAGCAGTTCTTC. This sequence encodes CASSYMTSGTAEQFF.

The V and J genes are TRBV29-1 and TRBJ2-4; TRBD1 is a possible D gene (6 bases). The CDR3 has 13 amino acids. Germline V gives CDR1 SQVTM, CDR2 ANQGSEA. The V gene lost 7 bases and the J gene lost 5 bases, with 15 bases spanning the gap. This CDR3 reads CSAWDIEENIQYF. CDR3 DNA: TGCAGCGCCTGGGACATAGAGGAAAACATTCAGTACTTC.

The chain joins TRBV12-3 or TRBV12-4 to TRBJ2-7; 9 bases map to TRBD1. Trimming removed 5 bases from V and 5 bases from J; junction bases left unmatched: 10. The CDR3 sequence is 15 residues long. The CDR3 loop reads CASSRPGTGFHEQYF. CDR3 bases: TGTGCCAGCAGTAGACCCGGGACAGGGTTCCACGAGCAGTACTTC.

The chain links TRBV6-1 to TRBJ2-3, with D uncertain. Trimming left V 11 bases short and J 0 bases short, with 12 bases between. Germline V CDR1 and CDR2: MNHNS, SASEGT. The length of the CDR3 is 13 residues. CDR3 residues: CAGRVDSTDTQYF. The DNA for the CDR3 is TGTGCCGGACGAGTGGATAGCACAGATACGCAGTATTTT.

This clonotype has only a few counts. The V and J genes are TRBV15 and TRBJ2-2; D not certain. This CDR3 contains 14 residues. Deletions cut 5 bases from V and 6 bases from J, with 13 bases between. Germline lookup yields CDR1 LNHNV and CDR2 YYDKDF (reference sequence). This CDR3 is CATSQLDGPGELFF. The CDR3 nucleotides are TGTGCCACCAGCCAACTTGACGGGCCCGGGGAGCTGTTTTTT.

In its sample, this clonotype was seen a few times. This chain uses TRBV10-3 with TRBJ2-3, with D possibly TRBD1 on 5 matching bases. The V and J ends lost 2 bases and 6 bases respectively, with 12 bases between them. Germline CDR1 ENHRY, CDR2 SYGVKD. This CDR3 has 14 amino acids. CDR3 bases: TGTGCCATCAGTGAGGACAGCGCACCGGATACGCAGTATTTT. Translated: CAISEDSAPDTQYF.

The chain couples TRBV7-9 to TRBJ2-3; a weak D match, TRBD2 (5 bases). Trimming shortened V by 2 bases and J by 0 bases, and 9 bases separated the two germline ends. Germline V lookup: CDR1 SEHNR, CDR2 FQNEAQ (reference sequence). The CDR3 has 15 amino acids. The CDR3 DNA follows: TGTGCCAGCAGCTTAATGGCTAGCAGCACAGATACGCAGTATTTT. Translated, it gives CASSLMASSTDTQYF. The full variable domain, completed using reference TRBV7-9 and TRBJ2-3, is DTGVSQNPRHKITKRGQNVTFRCDPISEHNRLYWYRQTLGQGPEFLTYFQNEAQLEKSRLLSDRFSAERPKGSFSTLEIQRTEQGDSAMYLCASSLMASSTDTQYFGPGTRLTVL.

V gene TRBV5-6 combines with J gene TRBJ1-1, with a weak D call TRBD1 (5 bases). The length of the CDR3 is 13 residues. The germline CDR1 and CDR2 sequences are SGHDT and YYEEEE. V gave up 1 base and J gave up 4 bases, with 8 bases separating them. Written as DNA, the CDR3 is TGTGCCAGCAGCTTGACAGGTCGCACTGAAGCTTTCTTT. Protein: CASSLTGRTEAFF.

This clonotype was detected only a few times. The chain has TRBV20-1 and TRBJ1-2, with a weak D call TRBD1 (5 bases). This CDR3 has 14 residues. The V gene's germline CDR1 is DFQATT and CDR2 SNEGSKA (reference sequence). V was cut by 2 bases and J by 0 bases, with 10 bases left in between. The CDR3 bases are TGCAGTGCTAGAACCAGGGAGACTAACTATGGCTACACCTTC. Its translation: CSARTRETNYGYTF.

This chain joins TRBV24-1 and TRBJ2-7, with D hard to call. Germline CDR1 KGHDR, CDR2 SFDVKD. V was trimmed by 4 bases and J by 0 bases, leaving 6 bases between them. The CDR3 runs 13 residues. DNA for the CDR3: TGTGCCACCAGTGAGCCGGCCTCCTACGAGCAGTACTTC. Translation: CATSEPASYEQYF.

This clonotype has more than one count but fewer than ten. The chain carries TRBV5-4 and TRBJ2-7; TRBD1 agrees at 8 bases. Unmatched junction bases numbered 7, after V lost 4 bases and J lost 4 bases. CDR1 SGHNT and CDR2 YYREEE come from the germline V gene (reference sequence). There are 14 residues in the CDR3. The CDR3 region is CASSGRTGTYEQYF. The CDR3 DNA reads TGTGCCAGCAGCGGACGGACAGGGACTTACGAGCAGTACTTC. Full variable domain (rest looked up from reference TRBV5-4 and TRBJ2-7): ETGVTQSPTHLIKTRGQQVTLRCSSQSGHNTVSWYQQALGQGPQFIFQYYREEENGRGNFPPRFSGLQFPNYSSELNVNALELDDSALYLCASSGRTGTYEQYFGPGTRLTVT.

The chain couples TRBV3-1 to TRBJ1-1; D call uncertain. Germline values: CDR1 LGHDT, CDR2 YNNKEL (reference sequence). The germline V and J ends were trimmed by 5 bases and 0 bases, with 7 bases remaining between them. This CDR3 is 13 amino acids long. The CDR3 nucleotides read TGTGCCAGCAGCGATACTTTGAACACTGAAGCTTTCTTT. Its translation is CASSDTLNTEAFF.

The chain recombines TRBV7-6 with TRBJ2-3, with 9 positions matching TRBD2. Per the germline V gene, CDR1 is SGHVS and CDR2 is FNYEAQ. V was pared by 2 bases and J by 4 bases, with 7 bases of the junction left unmatched. This CDR3 region has 16 residues. The CDR3 region is CASSLLAGAPADTQYF. For the CDR3, the DNA is TGTGCCAGCAGCTTATTAGCGGGAGCCCCGGCAGATACGCAGTATTTT.